This entry lists 9 T cell receptor beta chains sequenced from one sample in a study of post-analysis software for immune sequencing data. The study's findings and limits: A few TRBV segments were significantly more frequent in patients than in controls. TRBV5-6, TRBV5-1 and TRBV20-1 were among these segments.

The antigens these receptors bind are not known. Unique molecular identifiers featured in each of the TCR beta cDNA libraries. Via MiXCR, TCRdb re-called the PCR reads, giving one row per CDR3 protein. This table holds 750,000 to 950,000 distinct CDR3 sequences, 40% to 55% found once. Specimen: blood. The receptors were gathered from a girl aged 5-17 years with multiple sclerosis.

V usage is TRBV6-5 and J usage is TRBJ1-1; 8 bases agree with TRBD1. After removal of 5 bases from V and 4 bases from J, the junction contained 12 bases not matched to a gene. In germline, CDR1 is MNHEY, CDR2 SVGAGI. The CDR3 runs to 16 residues. CDR3 sequence (DNA): TGTGCCAGCAGTCCCGGACAGGGCGGGTGGTTCACTGAAGCTTTCTTT. Translated, it gives CASSPGQGGWFTEAFF.

This chain connects TRBV20-1 to TRBJ2-7; TRBD2 matches at 11 bases. Germline V gene data show CDR1 as DFQATT and CDR2 as SNEGSKA (reference sequence). The CDR3 extends over 18 amino acids. V was clipped by 0 bases and J by 7 bases; unmatched bases: 17. DNA of the CDR3: TGCAGTGCTAGAGATACCTTGACTAGCGGGACGCCGGGTTGGGAGCAGTACTTC. This translates into CSARDTLTSGTPGWEQYF.

The chain combines TRBV20-1 with TRBJ2-1; tentative D call: TRBD1 (6 bases). Trimming cost V 7 bases and J 4 bases, with 14 bases left between them. The CDR3 is 13 amino acids. Looked up from germline, CDR1 is DFQATT and CDR2 is SNEGSKA (reference sequence). The CDR3 here is CSGVGQLYNEQFF. The CDR3 nucleotides read TGCAGTGGGGTGGGACAACTTTACAATGAGCAGTTCTTC.

The V and J genes are TRBV9 and TRBJ2-1; D remains unclear. Trimming took off 2 bases at V and 3 bases at J, with 15 bases between the two ends. CDR1 is SGDLS and CDR2 is YYNGEE in the germline V gene. CDR3 length: 16 residues. In DNA, the CDR3 is TGTGCCAGCAGCGTGGGTAGCCCGGCTTACTACAATGAGCAGTTCTTC. It specifies CASSVGSPAYYNEQFF.

This clonotype occurred a few times. The V call is TRBV6-5, the J call TRBJ2-7, with TRBD1 matching 9 bases. The V gene end was trimmed by 5 bases and the J gene end by 2 bases; junction bases not matched to a gene: 7. This CDR3 has 15 amino acids. Germline V lookup: CDR1 MNHEY, CDR2 SVGAGI. CDR3 residues: CASSPGTGYTYEQYF. In DNA, the CDR3 is TGTGCCAGCAGTCCCGGGACAGGGTACACCTACGAGCAGTACTTC.

This chain connects TRBV20-1 to TRBJ2-1, with 10 bases aligning to TRBD2. Germline V gene sequence: CDR1 DFQATT, CDR2 SNEGSKA (reference sequence). This CDR3 spans 14 amino acids. J was trimmed by 4 bases and V by 6 bases; bases with no gene match: 6. The CDR3 bases are TGCAGTGCCATCCCTAGCGGGAGATACAATGAGCAGTTCTTC. This encodes CSAIPSGRYNEQFF.

V usage is TRBV2 and J usage is TRBJ2-5, with D tentatively TRBD1 or TRBD2 (5 bases each). Trimming shortened V by 5 bases and J by 7 bases, and 20 bases separated the two germline ends. CDR3 size: 15 residues. Germline values: CDR1 SNHLY, CDR2 FYNNEI. For the CDR3, the DNA is TGTGCCAGCAGTTCTGGGACCATCCAAGATTGGACCCAGTACTTC. Residues: CASSSGTIQDWTQYF. Based on the CDR3 plus reference TRBV2 and TRBJ2-5, the full variable domain is EPEVTQTPSHQVTQMGQEVILRCVPISNHLYFYWYRQILGQKVEFLVSFYNNEISEKSEIFDDQFSVERPDGSNFTLKIRSTKLEDSAMYFCASSSGTIQDWTQYFGPGTRLLVL.

V and J are TRBV20-1 and TRBJ2-1; TRBD2 matches 11 bases. Looked up from germline, CDR1 is DFQATT and CDR2 is SNEGSKA (reference sequence). V lost 6 bases and J lost 6; bases outside the gene matches: 10. This CDR3 has 15 amino acids. DNA for the CDR3: TGCAGTGCAAGTAAACTAGCGGGAGTAGGCAATGAGCAGTTCTTC. As protein: CSASKLAGVGNEQFF.

The CDR3 nucleotides are TGTGCCAGCAGTGATCTGGGAATAGGGGAGCAGTTCTTC. Translating gives CASSDLGIGEQFF. The V call is TRBV6-1, the J call TRBJ2-1; D call uncertain. The V gene lost 3 bases and the J gene lost 10 bases, with 13 bases spanning the gap. The germline V gene encodes CDR1 MNHNS and CDR2 SASEGT. The CDR3 totals 13 residues.